This entry features one T cell receptor (beta chain) sequence. No antigen is known for it. A second PCR of about 7 to 12 cycles used a sample-barcoded 5' primer and a J-beta primer mix. CDR3-containing paired-end reads numbering at least 3 million came from each sample. TCRdb reprocessed the 5' RACE reads with MiXCR, giving one entry per CDR3 protein. The repertoire includes under 2 million distinct CDR3 sequences, roughly 32% of them detected once, and approximately 10% sits in the top ten. This specimen comes from a study of blood T cells in healthy people across ages. Findings and caveats of the study: Diversity estimated from one million T cells was considered an underestimate. Because donor CMV status was unknown, expanded clonotype changes were possibly confounded.

This sequence originates from a woman aged 25-40 years in good health. Sequencing was performed on blood.

The CDR3 bases are TGTGCCAGCGGGCGGTCCCAGGGCAATGAGCAGTTCTTC. It encodes CASGRSQGNEQFF. This chain joins TRBV2 and TRBJ2-1; a possible D gene is TRBD1 (5 bases). The length of the CDR3 is 13 residues. The germline V gene encodes CDR1 SNHLY and CDR2 FYNNEI. V lost 8 bases to trimming and J lost 6 bases, with 14 bases between them.